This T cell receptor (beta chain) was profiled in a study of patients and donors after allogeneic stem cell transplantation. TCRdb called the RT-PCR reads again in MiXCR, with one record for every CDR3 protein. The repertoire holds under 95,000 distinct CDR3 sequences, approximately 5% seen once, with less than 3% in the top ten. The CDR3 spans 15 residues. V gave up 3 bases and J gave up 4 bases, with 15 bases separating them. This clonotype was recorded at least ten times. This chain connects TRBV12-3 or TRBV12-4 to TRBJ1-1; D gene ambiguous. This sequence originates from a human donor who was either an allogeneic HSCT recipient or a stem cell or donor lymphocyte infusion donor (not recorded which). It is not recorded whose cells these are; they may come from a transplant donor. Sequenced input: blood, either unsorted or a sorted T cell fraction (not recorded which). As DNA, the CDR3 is TGTGCCAGCAGTTTTGGTTTCCTCTTGGCCACTGAAGCTTTCTTT. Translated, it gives CASSFGFLLATEAFF.